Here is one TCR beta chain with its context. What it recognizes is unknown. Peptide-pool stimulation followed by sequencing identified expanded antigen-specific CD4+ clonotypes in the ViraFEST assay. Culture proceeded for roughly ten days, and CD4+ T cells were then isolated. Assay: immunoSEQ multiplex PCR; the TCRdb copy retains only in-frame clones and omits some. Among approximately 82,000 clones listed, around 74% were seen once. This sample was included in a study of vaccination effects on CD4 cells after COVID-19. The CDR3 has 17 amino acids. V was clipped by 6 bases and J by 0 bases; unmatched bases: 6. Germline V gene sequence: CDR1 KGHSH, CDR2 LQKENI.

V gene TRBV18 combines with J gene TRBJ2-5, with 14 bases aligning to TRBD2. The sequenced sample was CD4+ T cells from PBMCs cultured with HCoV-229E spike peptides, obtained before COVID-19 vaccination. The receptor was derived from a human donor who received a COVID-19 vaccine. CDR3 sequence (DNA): TGTGCCAGCTCCCCTATGGGACTAGCGGGAGACCAAGAGACCCAGTACTTC. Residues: CASSPMGLAGDQETQYF.